This paragraph covers one T cell receptor (beta chain) sequence. The antigen remains undetermined. Primers for the PCR totalled 60 Vbeta and 13 Jbeta. Some clones are missing from TCRdb's copy, which holds only in-frame ones; the method was immunoSEQ multiplex PCR. Here the sample spans around 160,000 clones, under 70% being singletons. The sample originates from a study of cytomegalovirus exposure and HLA in healthy donors. Study-wide points: V- and J-gene trimming of TCR beta was linked (in a later analysis) to a missense DCLRE1C variant.

Trimming removed 5 bases at V and 1 base at J, with 8 bases between. Looked up from germline, CDR1 is SGHTA and CDR2 is FQGTGA. This CDR3 is built from 13 residues. This sequence joins TRBV7-3 and TRBJ1-1, with D hard to call. The sample consisted of PBMCs. The TCR originated in a woman in her thirties or forties in good health and CMV-seropositive. The CDR3 coding sequence is TGTGCCAGCAGCCCGAGCCCGAACACTGAAGCTTTCTTT. Its translation: CASSPSPNTEAFF.